Presented here are 15 T cell receptor beta chains from one specimen sequenced in a study of regulatory T cells in long-lasting Graves disease. Described time point: newly diagnosed GD, antithyroid drugs for less than 3 months. Following extraction of RNA from PBMCs, that RNA was used to make the TCR library. Arm-PCR with iRepertoire HTBI primers amplified the CDR3 regions for these TCR beta libraries. TCRdb independently ran MiXCR on the multiplex PCR reads; one entry per CDR3 protein. The sample contains hundreds of thousands of distinct CDR3 sequences, 15% to 20% of which appear only once. These data also formed part of another study, on T cells in Graves' hyperthyroidism and ophthalmopathy.

Sequences were derived from peripheral blood mononuclear cells (PBMCs), sampled at new diagnosis, from a patient treated with antithyroid drugs. The receptors stem from a woman aged 35-60 years with Graves disease.

This clonotype was observed a handful of times. The V call is TRBV6-5, the J call TRBJ2-3; D call uncertain. Germline V gene sequence: CDR1 MNHEY, CDR2 SVGAGI. Trimming removed 2 bases from V and 4 bases from J, with 13 bases in between. The CDR3 runs to 15 residues. The CDR3 nucleotides read TGTGCCAGCAGTTACCGACACCCGGGCCCAGATACGCAGTATTTT. Protein sequence: CASSYRHPGPDTQYF.

This clonotype was counted a few times. This chain connects TRBV5-5 to TRBJ2-3, with 13 bases aligning to TRBD2. This CDR3 contains 16 residues. Germline CDR1 reads SGHKS; CDR2 reads YYEKEE (reference sequence). Trimming removed 0 bases from V and 7 bases from J; junction bases left unmatched: 5. The CDR3 DNA sequence: TGTGCCAGCAGCTTGGCCGGGGGACTAGCGGGGAATACGCAGTATTTT. Its translation is CASSLAGGLAGNTQYF.

Many counts were recorded for this clonotype. CDR3 loop: CASSLVRSIQAYEQYF. The CDR3 DNA reads TGCGCCAGCAGCTTGGTCAGGTCGATCCAAGCCTACGAGCAGTACTTC. The V gene is TRBV5-1, the J gene TRBJ2-7; no clear D gene. The CDR3 is 16 amino acids. Trimming left V 0 bases short and J 2 bases short, with 15 bases between. CDR1 is SGHRS, CDR2 YFSETQ, per germline.

This clonotype turned up a few times. This chain links TRBV24-1 with TRBJ2-7; D possibly uses TRBD1 or TRBD2 (6 bases each). V shed 5 bases and J shed 6 bases, with 16 bases lying between them. The CDR3 loop spans 14 amino acids. CDR1 and CDR2 (germline): KGHDR, SFDVKD. The CDR3 DNA reads as TGTGCCACCAGTGGAGATTCCAAGGGGGGCGAGCAGTACTTC. Protein product: CATSGDSKGGEQYF.

The J gene is TRBJ1-5, the V gene TRBV12-3 or TRBV12-4; a weak D match, TRBD1 (5 bases). V was pared by 6 bases and J by 2 bases, with 17 bases between. This CDR3 spans 16 amino acids. The CDR3 DNA sequence: TGTGCCAGCAGCCCTACCAGGGCGCAGGGCAATCAGCCCCAGCATTTT. This translates into CASSPTRAQGNQPQHF.

This clonotype has at least ten counts. This chain joins TRBV28 and TRBJ1-1; D possibly corresponds to TRBD1 (5 bases). The V and J ends lost 6 bases and 10 bases respectively, with 18 bases between them. The CDR3 covers 13 residues. CDR1 is MDHEN, CDR2 SYDVKM, per germline. Written as DNA, the CDR3 is TGTGCCAGCAGCTGGAGGGGAGGCAACCCAGCTTTCTTT. Amino acid sequence: CASSWRGGNPAFF.

This clonotype was detected a few times. The chain joins TRBV19 to TRBJ1-5; no reliable D call. Trimming removed 1 base at V and 5 bases at J, with 9 bases between. CDR1 is LNHDA, CDR2 SQIVND, per germline (reference sequence). This CDR3 has 14 residues. In DNA, the CDR3 is TGTGCCAGTAGTATAGGAGTAAGCCATCAGCCCCAGCATTTT. Its protein is CASSIGVSHQPQHF.

Points on this clonotype: This sequence may be a read error, since a much larger clone differs from it by one base. The chain employs TRBV19 and TRBJ1-1; D call uncertain. CDR3 length equals 14 residues. Germline V CDR1 and CDR2: LNHDA, SQIVND (reference sequence). This CDR3 reads CASSPPHVNTEASF. The CDR3 DNA reads TGTGCCAGTAGTCCCCCGCACGTGAACACTGAAGCTTCCTTT.

This chain links TRBV6-2 or TRBV6-3 with TRBJ2-1, with D perhaps matching TRBD1 (5 bases). The CDR3 runs to 13 residues. Germline CDR1 and CDR2: MNHEY and SVGEGT. V was trimmed by 6 bases and J by 3 bases, leaving 9 bases between them. This CDR3 reads CASREDSYNEQFF. DNA for the CDR3: TGTGCCAGCAGGGAAGACAGCTACAATGAGCAGTTCTTC.

This clonotype was counted many times. The J gene is TRBJ2-5, the V gene TRBV6-2 or TRBV6-3; D gene uncertain. The CDR3 extends over 14 amino acids. V gave up 4 bases and J gave up 4 bases, with 13 bases separating them. Germline lookup yields CDR1 MNHEY and CDR2 SVGEGT. This CDR3 reads CASSSLDKSETQYF. The CDR3 nucleotides read TGTGCCAGCAGTTCCCTCGACAAGTCAGAGACCCAGTACTTC.

This clonotype was seen repeatedly, ten times or more. The chain combines TRBV9 with TRBJ2-3; no clear D gene. This CDR3 is 15 amino acids long. Trimming left V 0 bases short and J 8 bases short, with 16 bases between. Germline lookup yields CDR1 SGDLS and CDR2 YYNGEE. The CDR3 region is CASSVDGRLVSTQYF. CDR3 nucleotide sequence: TGTGCCAGCAGCGTAGATGGCAGACTCGTTAGTACGCAGTATTTT.

The CDR3 reads CASSLDYQETQYF. As DNA, the CDR3 is TGTGCCAGCAGCTTAGATTACCAAGAGACCCAGTACTTC. The chain links TRBV7-9 to TRBJ2-5; D is unresolved. V lost 1 base and J 0 bases, leaving 3 bases between the germline ends. The CDR3 sequence is 13 residues long. Germline V gives CDR1 SEHNR, CDR2 FQNEAQ (reference sequence).

This clonotype was picked up many times. The chain recombines TRBV20-1 with TRBJ1-1; a weak D match, TRBD1 (6 bases). The length of the CDR3 is 14 residues. Trimming took off 1 base at V and 4 bases at J, with 13 bases between the two ends. From germline, CDR1 is DFQATT and CDR2 SNEGSKA (reference sequence). The CDR3 protein is CSARVGGAGTEAFF. CDR3 DNA sequence: TGCAGTGCTAGAGTCGGGGGCGCGGGCACTGAAGCTTTCTTT.

The table lists this clonotype with many counts. The rearrangement joins TRBV2 to TRBJ1-2; possible D gene TRBD1, 6 bases. This CDR3 has 13 amino acids. Trimming stripped 4 bases from V and 8 bases from J, with 14 bases between. Germline V gene lookup returns CDR1 SNHLY and CDR2 FYNNEI. The CDR3 sequence: CASSGGGGEGYTF. As DNA, the CDR3 is TGTGCCAGCAGTGGTGGAGGGGGAGAGGGCTACACCTTC.

This clonotype was counted many times. V is TRBV20-1 and J is TRBJ2-3; 11 bases fit TRBD2. V lost 4 bases to trimming and J lost 3 bases; unmatched junction nucleotides: 6. CDR3 length: 15 residues. The germline gives CDR1 DFQATT, CDR2 SNEGSKA (reference sequence). CDR3 region: CSATPTSGGTDTQYF. The CDR3 bases are TGCAGTGCTACTCCTACTAGCGGGGGAACAGATACGCAGTATTTT.